This T cell receptor (beta chain) was captured in a study of cytomegalovirus exposure and HLA in healthy donors. Germline V lookup: CDR1 SEHNR, CDR2 FQNEAQ (reference sequence). The CDR3 has 14 amino acids. Trimming took 2 bases from V and 0 from J, leaving 8 bases between them. Primers for the PCR totalled 60 Vbeta and 13 Jbeta. The repertoire was sequenced with immunoSEQ multiplex PCR; TCRdb's copy has only in-frame clones and lacks some. The table includes some 220,000 clones, approximately 90% detected once. The clonotype originates from a woman aged 18-29 years in good health and CMV-seronegative. The sequencing input was PBMCs. This rearrangement joins TRBV7-9 to TRBJ2-7; a possible D gene is TRBD2 (5 bases). The CDR3 loop is CASSLSLGSYEQYF. The CDR3 DNA reads as TGTGCCAGCAGCTTATCACTAGGCTCCTACGAGCAGTACTTC. Based on the CDR3 plus reference TRBV7-9 and TRBJ2-7, the full variable domain is DTGVSQNPRHKITKRGQNVTFRCDPISEHNRLYWYRQTLGQGPEFLTYFQNEAQLEKSRLLSDRFSAERPKGSFSTLEIQRTEQGDSAMYLCASSLSLGSYEQYFGPGTRLTVT.